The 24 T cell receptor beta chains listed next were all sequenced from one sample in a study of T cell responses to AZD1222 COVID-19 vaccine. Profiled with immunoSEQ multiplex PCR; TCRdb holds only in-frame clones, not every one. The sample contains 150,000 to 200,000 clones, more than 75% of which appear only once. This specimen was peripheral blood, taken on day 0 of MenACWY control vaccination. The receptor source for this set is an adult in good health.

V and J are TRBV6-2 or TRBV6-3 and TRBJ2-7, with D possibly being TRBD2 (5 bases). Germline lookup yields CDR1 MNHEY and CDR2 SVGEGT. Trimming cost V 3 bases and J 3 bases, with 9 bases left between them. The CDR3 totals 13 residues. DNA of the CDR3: TGTGCCAGCAGTTATCGGGGAAACTACGAGCAGTACTTC. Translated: CASSYRGNYEQYF.

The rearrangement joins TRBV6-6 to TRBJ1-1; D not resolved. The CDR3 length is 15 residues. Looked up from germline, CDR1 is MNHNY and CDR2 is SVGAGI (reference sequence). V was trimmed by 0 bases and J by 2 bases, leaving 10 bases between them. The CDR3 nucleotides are TGTGCCAGCAGTTACTCGAGTTTGTTAAACACTGAAGCTTTCTTT. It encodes CASSYSSLLNTEAFF.

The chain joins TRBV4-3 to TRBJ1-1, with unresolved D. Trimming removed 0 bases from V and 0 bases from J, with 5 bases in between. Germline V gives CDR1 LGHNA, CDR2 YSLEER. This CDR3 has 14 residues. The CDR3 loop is CASSQDLLNTEAFF. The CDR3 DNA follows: TGCGCCAGCAGCCAAGATCTGTTGAACACTGAAGCTTTCTTT.

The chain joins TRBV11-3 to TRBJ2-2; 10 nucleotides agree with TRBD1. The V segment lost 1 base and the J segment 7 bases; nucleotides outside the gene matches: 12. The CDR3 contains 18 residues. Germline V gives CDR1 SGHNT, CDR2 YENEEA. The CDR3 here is CASSLVAIGTGVNGELFF. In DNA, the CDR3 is TGTGCCAGCAGCTTAGTTGCCATCGGGACAGGGGTGAACGGGGAGCTGTTTTTT.

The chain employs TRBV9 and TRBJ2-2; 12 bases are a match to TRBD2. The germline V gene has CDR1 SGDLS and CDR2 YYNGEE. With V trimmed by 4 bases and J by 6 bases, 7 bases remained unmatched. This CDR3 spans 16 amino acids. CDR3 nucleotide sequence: TGTGCCAGCAGCCCCCTGGCTAGCGGGGGGGCCGGGGAGCTGTTTTTT. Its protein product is CASSPLASGGAGELFF.

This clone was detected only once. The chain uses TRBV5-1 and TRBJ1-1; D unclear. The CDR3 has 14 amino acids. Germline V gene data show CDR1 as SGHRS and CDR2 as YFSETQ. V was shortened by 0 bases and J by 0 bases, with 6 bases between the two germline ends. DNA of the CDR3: TGCGCCAGCAGCTTGGCGGGGATGAACACTGAAGCTTTCTTT. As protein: CASSLAGMNTEAFF.

CDR3 DNA: TGTGCCACCAGCCGGGACAGGGCCGAGCAGTACTTC. Its translation: CATSRDRAEQYF. This chain links TRBV15 with TRBJ2-7; 9 bases match TRBD1. V shed 5 bases and J 6 bases; nucleotides not matched to a gene: 2. This CDR3 comprises 12 residues. Looked up from germline, CDR1 is LNHNV and CDR2 is YYDKDF (reference sequence).

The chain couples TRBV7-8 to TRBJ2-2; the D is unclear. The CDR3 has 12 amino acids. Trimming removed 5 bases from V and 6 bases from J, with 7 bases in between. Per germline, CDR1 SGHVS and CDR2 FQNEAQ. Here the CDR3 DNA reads TGTGCCAGCAGCGCTCGGGCCGGGGAGCTGTTTTTT. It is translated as CASSARAGELFF.

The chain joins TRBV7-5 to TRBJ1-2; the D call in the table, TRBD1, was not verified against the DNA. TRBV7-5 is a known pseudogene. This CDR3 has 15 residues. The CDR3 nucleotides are TGTGTCAGAAGCTCTAACACAGGGTGGGACTATGGCTACACCTTC. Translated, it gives CVRSSNTGWDYGYTF.

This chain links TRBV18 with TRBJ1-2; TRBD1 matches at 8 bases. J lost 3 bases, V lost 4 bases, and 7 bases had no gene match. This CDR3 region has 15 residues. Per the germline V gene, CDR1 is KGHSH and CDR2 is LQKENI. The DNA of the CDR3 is TGTGCCAGCTCACTCCGACAGGGGCTAGACTATGGCTACACCTTC. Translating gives CASSLRQGLDYGYTF.

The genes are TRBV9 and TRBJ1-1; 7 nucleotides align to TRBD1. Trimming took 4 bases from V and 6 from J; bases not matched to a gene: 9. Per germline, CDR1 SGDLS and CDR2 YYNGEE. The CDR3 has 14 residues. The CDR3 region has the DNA TGTGCCAGCAGCAAAGGGGGCTCGATTGCTGAAGCTTTCTTT. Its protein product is CASSKGGSIAEAFF.

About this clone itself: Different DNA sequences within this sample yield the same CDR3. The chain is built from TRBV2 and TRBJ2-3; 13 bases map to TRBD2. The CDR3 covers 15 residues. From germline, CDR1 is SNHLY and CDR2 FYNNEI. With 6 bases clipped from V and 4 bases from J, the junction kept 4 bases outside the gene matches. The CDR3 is CASRRTSGSADTQYF. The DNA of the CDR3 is TGTGCCAGCAGGCGGACTAGCGGGAGCGCAGATACGCAGTATTTT.

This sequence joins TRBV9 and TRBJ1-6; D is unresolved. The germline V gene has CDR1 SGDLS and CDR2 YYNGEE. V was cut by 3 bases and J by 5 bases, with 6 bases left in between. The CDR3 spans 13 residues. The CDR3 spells CASSAGNNSPLHF. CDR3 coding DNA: TGTGCCAGCAGCGCTGGGAATAATTCACCCCTCCACTTT.

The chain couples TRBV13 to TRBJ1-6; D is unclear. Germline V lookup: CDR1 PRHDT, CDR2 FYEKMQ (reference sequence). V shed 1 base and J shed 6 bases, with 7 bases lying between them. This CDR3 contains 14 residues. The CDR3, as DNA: TGTGCCAGCAGCTTAGTGGCAGTTAATTCACCCCTCCACTTT. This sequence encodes CASSLVAVNSPLHF.

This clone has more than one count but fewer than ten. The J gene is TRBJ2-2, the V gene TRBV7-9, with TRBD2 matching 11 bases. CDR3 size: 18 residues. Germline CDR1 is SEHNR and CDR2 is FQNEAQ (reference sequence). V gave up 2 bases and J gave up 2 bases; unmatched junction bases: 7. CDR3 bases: TGTGCCAGCAGCTTACCACCTCGACTAGCGGGAAACACCGGGGAGCTGTTTTTT. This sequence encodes CASSLPPRLAGNTGELFF.

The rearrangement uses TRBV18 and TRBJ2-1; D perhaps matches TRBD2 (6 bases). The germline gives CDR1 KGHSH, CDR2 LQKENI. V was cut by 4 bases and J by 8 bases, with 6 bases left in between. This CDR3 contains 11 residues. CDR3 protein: CASSRGDEQFF. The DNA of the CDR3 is TGTGCCAGCTCACGGGGGGATGAGCAGTTCTTC.

CDR3 residues: CASSQELGSFNQPQHF. For the CDR3, the DNA is TGCGCCAGCAGCCAAGAGCTGGGCAGCTTCAATCAGCCCCAGCATTTT. The J gene is TRBJ1-5, the V gene TRBV4-1; D unclear. V shed 0 bases and J shed 3 bases, with 12 bases lying between them. Germline V CDR1 and CDR2: MGHRA, YSYEKL. The CDR3 runs to 16 residues.

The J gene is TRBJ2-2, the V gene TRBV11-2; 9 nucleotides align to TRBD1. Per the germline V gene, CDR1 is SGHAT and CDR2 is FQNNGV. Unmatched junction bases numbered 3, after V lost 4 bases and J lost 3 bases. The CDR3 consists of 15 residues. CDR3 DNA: TGTGCCAGCAGCTCGGGACAGGGTGACACCGGGGAGCTGTTTTTT. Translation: CASSSGQGDTGELFF. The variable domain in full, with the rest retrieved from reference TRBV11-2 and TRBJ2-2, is EAGVAQSPRYKIIEKRQSVAFWCNPISGHATLYWYQQILGQGPKLLIQFQNNGVVDDSQLPKDRFSAERLKGVDSTLKIQPAKLEDSAVYLCASSSGQGDTGELFFGEGSRLTVL.

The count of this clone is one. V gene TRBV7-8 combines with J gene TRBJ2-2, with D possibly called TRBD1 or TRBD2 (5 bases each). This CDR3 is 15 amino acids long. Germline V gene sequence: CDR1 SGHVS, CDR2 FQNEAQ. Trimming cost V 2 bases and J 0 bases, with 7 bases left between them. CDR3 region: CASSLRGANTGELFF. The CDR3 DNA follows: TGTGCCAGCAGCTTACGAGGGGCGAACACCGGGGAGCTGTTTTTT.

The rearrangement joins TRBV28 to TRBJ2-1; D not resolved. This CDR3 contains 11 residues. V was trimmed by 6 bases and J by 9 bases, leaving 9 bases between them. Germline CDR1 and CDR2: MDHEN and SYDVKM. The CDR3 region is CASRWDGEQFF. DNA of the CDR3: TGTGCCAGCAGGTGGGATGGTGAGCAGTTCTTC.

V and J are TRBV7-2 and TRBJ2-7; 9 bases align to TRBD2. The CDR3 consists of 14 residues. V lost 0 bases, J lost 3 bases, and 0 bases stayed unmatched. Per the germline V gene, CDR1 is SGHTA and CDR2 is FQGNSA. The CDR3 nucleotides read TGTGCCAGCAGCTTAGCTAGCGGGGGCTACGAGCAGTACTTC. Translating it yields CASSLASGGYEQYF.

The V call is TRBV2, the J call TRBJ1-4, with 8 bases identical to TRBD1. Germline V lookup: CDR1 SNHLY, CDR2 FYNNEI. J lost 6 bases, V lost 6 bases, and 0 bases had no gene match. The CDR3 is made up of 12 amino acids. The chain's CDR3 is CASRDRDEKLFF. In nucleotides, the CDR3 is TGTGCCAGCAGGGACAGGGATGAAAAACTGTTTTTT. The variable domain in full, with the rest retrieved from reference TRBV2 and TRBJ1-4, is EPEVTQTPSHQVTQMGQEVILRCVPISNHLYFYWYRQILGQKVEFLVSFYNNEISEKSEIFDDQFSVERPDGSNFTLKIRSTKLEDSAMYFCASRDRDEKLFFGSGTQLSVL.

For the CDR3, the DNA is TGTGCCAGCAGGTATCATCCGGGACTAGCGGGAGGATACTCCTACAATGAGCAGTTCTTC. Encoded protein: CASRYHPGLAGGYSYNEQFF. The V and J genes are TRBV28 and TRBJ2-1, with 15 bases matching TRBD2. The CDR3 length is 20 residues. Trimming took 6 bases from V and 0 from J; bases not matched to a gene: 12. Germline V gene sequence: CDR1 MDHEN, CDR2 SYDVKM.

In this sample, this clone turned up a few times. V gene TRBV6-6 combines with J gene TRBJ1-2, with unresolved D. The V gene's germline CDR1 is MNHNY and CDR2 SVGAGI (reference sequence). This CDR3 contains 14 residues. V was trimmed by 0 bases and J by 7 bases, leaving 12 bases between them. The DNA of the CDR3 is TGTGCCAGCAGTTACTCGGCCGGGTCCGGTGGCTACACCTTC. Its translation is CASSYSAGSGGYTF.